The 31 T cell receptor beta chains presented below share a single source sample, sequenced in a study of shared clonotypes between healthy human individuals. Generated by immunoSEQ multiplex PCR, the TCRdb table keeps only in-frame clones and is missing some. The sample includes about 640,000 clones, about two thirds of them seen just once. Sequencing was performed on memory CD4+ T cells sorted from blood. The subset: CD45RA-negative fraction. These receptors all stem from a woman aged 30 to 39 in good health.

This chain uses TRBV4-1 with TRBJ2-1, with 10 bases aligning to TRBD1. Looked up from germline, CDR1 is MGHRA and CDR2 is YSYEKL. The trim removed 4 bases at V and 4 bases at J, leaving 7 bases unmatched. The CDR3 is 16 amino acids. Written as DNA, the CDR3 is TGCGCCAGCAGCCCTTCGACAGGGGGCACTTACAATGAGCAGTTCTTC. The encoded protein is CASSPSTGGTYNEQFF.

The chain carries TRBV27 and TRBJ1-5; no firm D call. Germline V CDR1 and CDR2: MNHEY, SMNVEV (reference sequence). V lost 0 bases and J 5 bases, leaving 5 bases between the germline ends. This CDR3 contains 13 residues. CDR3 bases: TGTGCCAGCAGTTTATCTCATGATCAGCCCCAGCATTTT. Amino acid sequence: CASSLSHDQPQHF.

The CDR3 bases are TGTGCCAGTAGGCTTCGTGGAGCATGGAGGGCGGGAGACGAAAAACTGTTTTTT. It encodes CASRLRGAWRAGDEKLFF. The genes are TRBV19 and TRBJ1-4; D gene uncertain. Germline CDR1 and CDR2: LNHDA and SQIVND (reference sequence). The CDR3 has 18 residues. Trimming took 6 bases from V and 8 from J, leaving 28 bases between them. The variable domain in full, completed from reference TRBV19 and TRBJ1-4, reads DGGITQSPKYLFRKEGQNVTLSCEQNLNHDAMYWYRQDPGQGLRLIYYSQIVNDFQKGDIAEGYSVSREKKESFPLTVTSAQKNPTAFYLCASRLRGAWRAGDEKLFFGSGTQLSVL.

The sample holds a few counts of this clone. CDR3 protein: CASSAPALAGGYEQYF. The CDR3 DNA reads as TGTGCCAGCAGCGCGCCGGCGCTAGCGGGAGGGTACGAGCAGTACTTC. The gene calls are TRBV7-8 and TRBJ2-7, with 12 bases matching TRBD2. Germline V gene sequence: CDR1 SGHVS, CDR2 FQNEAQ. With V trimmed by 5 bases and J by 4 bases, 9 bases remained unmatched. The CDR3 extends over 16 amino acids.

This clone was observed a single time. V gene TRBV29-1 combines with J gene TRBJ2-5; D gene ambiguous. V was trimmed by 6 bases and J by 5 bases, leaving 7 bases between them. CDR1 and CDR2 (germline): SQVTM, ANQGSEA. The CDR3 sequence is 10 residues long. DNA of the CDR3: TGCAGCGTAAGCACGGAGACCCAGTACTTC. Its translation is CSVSTETQYF.

In the case of this clone: The same CDR3 can be traced to other DNA sequences in this sample. V is TRBV4-2 and J is TRBJ1-2; D ambiguous. The CDR3 covers 15 residues. Germline loops: CDR1 LGHNA, CDR2 YNFKEQ. V lost 0 bases, J lost 2 bases, and 10 bases lay in between. CDR3 sequence (DNA): TGTGCCAGCAGCCAAGAAGGAGGGCGGAACTATGGCTACACCTTC. Its translation is CASSQEGGRNYGYTF.

The J gene is TRBJ2-7, the V gene TRBV13; D is unresolved. CDR3 length: 12 amino acids. Germline V lookup: CDR1 PRHDT, CDR2 FYEKMQ (reference sequence). V lost 3 bases and J lost 1, with 4 bases in between. This CDR3 is CASSLESYEQYF. DNA for the CDR3: TGTGCCAGCAGCTTGGAGTCCTACGAGCAGTACTTC.

The chain links TRBV15 to TRBJ2-4; D may be TRBD1 or TRBD2 (6 bases each). The CDR3 is 17 residues long. The V end was cut by 0 bases, the J end by 1 base, with 13 bases between. The germline gives CDR1 LNHNV, CDR2 YYDKDF (reference sequence). This CDR3 reads CATSRDRRRGAKNIQYF. The CDR3 nucleotides read TGTGCCACCAGCAGAGATCGAAGGAGGGGGGCCAAAAACATTCAGTACTTC.

V is TRBV11-2 and J is TRBJ2-7, with D perhaps TRBD1 (6 bases). The CDR3 is 15 residues long. The germline gives CDR1 SGHAT, CDR2 FQNNGV. V lost 5 bases and J 3 bases, leaving 17 bases between the germline ends. DNA for the CDR3: TGTGCCAGCAGCCGCACCGACAGGTCATACTACGAGCAGTACTTC. This encodes CASSRTDRSYYEQYF. The whole variable domain, remainder taken from reference TRBV11-2 and TRBJ2-7, is EAGVAQSPRYKIIEKRQSVAFWCNPISGHATLYWYQQILGQGPKLLIQFQNNGVVDDSQLPKDRFSAERLKGVDSTLKIQPAKLEDSAVYLCASSRTDRSYYEQYFGPGTRLTVT.

The sample holds a few counts of this clone. The chain has TRBV30 and TRBJ1-2; unclear D gene. In germline, CDR1 is GTSNPN, CDR2 SVGIG (reference sequence). Between the trimmed V and J ends, which lost 0 bases and 3 bases, there was a span of 17 bases. CDR3 size: 16 residues. CDR3: CAWSVWVGGYDYGYTF. CDR3 coding DNA: TGTGCCTGGAGTGTTTGGGTGGGAGGGTATGACTATGGCTACACCTTC. The full variable domain, with the rest looked up from reference TRBV30 and TRBJ1-2, is SQTIHQWPATLVQPVGSPLSLECTVEGTSNPNLYWYRQAAGRGLQLLFYSVGIGQISSEVPQNLSASRPQDRQFILSSKKLLLSDSGFYLCAWSVWVGGYDYGYTFGSGTRLTVV.

This clone was detected many times. The chain carries TRBV19 and TRBJ1-2, with 7 bases fitting TRBD1. V was pared by 3 bases and J by 4 bases, with 8 bases of the junction left unmatched. Germline CDR1 is LNHDA and CDR2 is SQIVND (reference sequence). The CDR3 is 15 residues long. CDR3 residues: CASSIGGQLPYGYTF. DNA for the CDR3: TGTGCCAGTAGTATCGGGGGACAGCTTCCCTATGGCTACACCTTC.

This rearrangement joins TRBV6-1 to TRBJ2-1, with TRBD2 matching over 9 bases. This CDR3 is 15 amino acids long. Germline V lookup: CDR1 MNHNS, CDR2 SASEGT. V shed 5 bases, J shed 8 bases, and the junction held 10 bases outside the gene matches. CDR3 sequence (DNA): TGTGCCAGCAGTCCCGCGGGAGGGCGAACTGATGAGCAGTTCTTC. This codes for CASSPAGGRTDEQFF.

The chain couples TRBV9 to TRBJ2-2; TRBD2 matches at 9 bases. Trimming took 3 bases from V and 1 from J; bases not matched to a gene: 4. Germline-derived CDR1 and CDR2 are SGDLS and YYNGEE. This CDR3 contains 16 residues. CDR3 in amino acids: CASSEGLAVNTGELFF. The CDR3 nucleotides are TGTGCCAGCAGCGAGGGACTAGCAGTGAACACCGGGGAGCTGTTTTTT.

A single count supports this clone. The chain joins TRBV25-1 to TRBJ2-7; unclear D gene. The CDR3 length is 17 residues. Germline CDR1 reads MGHDK; CDR2 reads SYGVNS. V dropped 4 bases and J dropped 3 bases, with 22 bases sitting between them. The CDR3 protein is CASSGHNPPDTFYEQYF. The DNA of the CDR3 is TGTGCCAGCAGTGGACACAACCCTCCCGACACTTTCTACGAGCAGTACTTC.

The chain joins TRBV5-1 to TRBJ2-1; no definite D call. The germline CDR1 and CDR2 sequences are SGHRS and YFSETQ. The CDR3 loop spans 15 amino acids. Trimming stripped 3 bases from V and 3 bases from J, with 13 bases between. The CDR3 DNA sequence: TGCGCCAGCAGCTCGGAAAGCCCGGGCTACAATGAGCAGTTCTTC. It codes for CASSSESPGYNEQFF. Filled out from reference TRBV5-1 and TRBJ2-1, the complete variable domain reads KAGVTQTPRYLIKTRGQQVTLSCSPISGHRSVSWYQQTPGQGLQFLFEYFSETQRNKGNFPGRFSGRQFSNSRSEMNVSTLELGDSALYLCASSSESPGYNEQFFGPGTRLTVL.

The chain recombines TRBV5-1 with TRBJ2-2, with a weak D call TRBD1 (6 bases). This CDR3 is built from 14 residues. The V and J ends lost 4 bases and 3 bases respectively, with 10 bases between them. Germline V CDR1 and CDR2: SGHRS, YFSETQ. The CDR3 nucleotides are TGCGCCAGCAGCAGGGGGACGGACACCGGGGAGCTGTTTTTT. Translation gives CASSRGTDTGELFF.

The chain has TRBV7-9 and TRBJ2-7; D is undetermined. The V gene's germline CDR1 is SEHNR and CDR2 FQNEAQ (reference sequence). There are 15 residues in the CDR3. The V gene lost 4 bases and the J gene lost 4 bases, with 17 bases spanning the gap. The CDR3 nucleotides are TGTGCCAGCAGCTCCGACTTCAACCCGACATACGAGCAGTACTTC. Translated: CASSSDFNPTYEQYF.

V gene TRBV7-3 combines with J gene TRBJ2-3; 12 bases align to TRBD2. Germline values: CDR1 SGHTA, CDR2 FQGTGA. Trimming cost V 4 bases and J 5 bases; bases outside gene matches: 4. This CDR3 spans 15 amino acids. Here the CDR3 reads CASSSGLAGIDTQYF. The CDR3 DNA follows: TGTGCCAGCAGCTCTGGACTAGCGGGGATAGATACGCAGTATTTT. Full variable domain (rest looked up from reference TRBV7-3 and TRBJ2-3): GAGVSQTPSNKVTEKGKYVELRCDPISGHTALYWYRQSLGQGPEFLIYFQGTGAADDSGLPNDRFFAVRPEGSVSTLKIQRTERGDSAVYLCASSSGLAGIDTQYFGPGTRLTVL.

V and J are TRBV28 and TRBJ1-3; D unresolved. Germline CDR1 and CDR2: MDHEN and SYDVKM. This CDR3 contains 14 residues. V lost 0 bases and J 1 base, leaving 4 bases between the germline ends. The chain's CDR3 is CASSLWGSGNTIYF. The DNA of the CDR3 is TGTGCCAGCAGTTTATGGGGTTCTGGAAACACCATATATTTT.

The V and J genes are TRBV10-3 and TRBJ2-5; no firm D call. V was shortened by 6 bases and J by 5 bases, with 16 bases between the two germline ends. CDR1 ENHRY and CDR2 SYGVKD come from the germline V gene. The CDR3 has 14 amino acids. The CDR3 sequence: CAISPGTGQETQYF. The CDR3 DNA follows: TGTGCCATCAGCCCCGGCACTGGTCAGGAGACCCAGTACTTC.

The V call is TRBV5-1, the J call TRBJ2-5, with a tentative D call TRBD1 (6 bases). This CDR3 is built from 15 residues. V lost 2 bases, J lost 4 bases, and 15 bases lay in between. Germline loops: CDR1 SGHRS, CDR2 YFSETQ. This CDR3 is CASSFTGILRETQYF. CDR3 bases: TGCGCCAGCAGCTTTACAGGGATACTAAGAGAGACCCAGTACTTC. The entire variable domain, with the rest obtained from reference TRBV5-1 and TRBJ2-5, is as follows: KAGVTQTPRYLIKTRGQQVTLSCSPISGHRSVSWYQQTPGQGLQFLFEYFSETQRNKGNFPGRFSGRQFSNSRSEMNVSTLELGDSALYLCASSFTGILRETQYFGPGTRLLVL.

This clone was counted a single time. The chain is built from TRBV1 and TRBJ2-1; TRBD2 was called by the table and not checked on the DNA. TRBV1 is a documented pseudogene. CDR3 length: 18 amino acids. The DNA of the CDR3 is TGCACCAGCAGCCAACTGGGACTAGCGGGAGGGCGGGAGAATGAGCAGTTCTTC. This translates into CTSSQLGLAGGRENEQFF.

The sample holds a few counts of this clone. The V call is TRBV6-5, the J call TRBJ2-1, with 8 bases aligning to TRBD1. Germline values: CDR1 MNHEY, CDR2 SVGAGI. The CDR3 extends over 13 amino acids. The V segment lost 0 bases and the J segment 10 bases; nucleotides outside the gene matches: 2. In nucleotides, the CDR3 is TGTGCCAGCAGTTACTCGACAGGGGTAGAGCAGTTCTTC. Protein: CASSYSTGVEQFF.

This chain connects TRBV19 to TRBJ2-6; 7 nucleotides match TRBD1. The germline V gene encodes CDR1 LNHDA and CDR2 SQIVND (reference sequence). The CDR3 runs to 18 residues. V trimming: 8 bases; J trimming: 4 bases; junction bases outside the gene matches: 17. This CDR3 reads CASRSFRQGIVGANVLTF. CDR3 nucleotides: TGTGCCAGTCGTAGCTTTCGACAGGGAATAGTGGGGGCCAACGTCCTGACTTTC.

The V gene is TRBV2, the J gene TRBJ2-7, with D unresolved. Trimming removed 5 bases from V and 0 bases from J, with 5 bases in between. The CDR3 consists of 12 residues. Germline V gives CDR1 SNHLY, CDR2 FYNNEI. CDR3: CASSLNSYEQYF. The CDR3 DNA reads as TGTGCCAGCAGTCTCAACTCCTACGAGCAGTACTTC.

The J gene is TRBJ1-2, the V gene TRBV7-9; TRBD1 matches 7 bases. Trimming took 4 bases from V and 0 from J; bases not matched to a gene: 5. The CDR3 sequence is 15 residues long. Germline loops: CDR1 SEHNR, CDR2 FQNEAQ (reference sequence). CDR3 residues: CASSSWDSSNYGYTF. The CDR3 region has the DNA TGTGCCAGCAGCTCGTGGGACAGTTCTAACTATGGCTACACCTTC.

With respect to this clone: This CDR3 is also generated by other DNA sequences in the sample. The chain recombines TRBV19 with TRBJ2-7; unclear D gene. V was pared by 3 bases and J by 0 bases, with 9 bases between. The CDR3 extends over 14 amino acids. The germline V gene encodes CDR1 LNHDA and CDR2 SQIVND (reference sequence). CDR3 amino acids: CASSIRGHSYEQYF. The CDR3, as DNA: TGTGCCAGTAGTATCCGTGGTCACTCCTACGAGCAGTACTTC.

The chain joins TRBV27 to TRBJ2-6; 12 bases are a match to TRBD1. CDR3 length: 18 residues. Trimming at V came to 5 bases and at J to 2 bases, leaving 7 bases not matched to a gene. CDR1 is MNHEY and CDR2 is SMNVEV in the germline V gene (reference sequence). DNA of the CDR3: TGTGCCAGCAGTCCGACCGGGACAGGGGGCACTGGGGCCAACGTCCTGACTTTC. The encoded protein is CASSPTGTGGTGANVLTF.

The chain couples TRBV28 to TRBJ1-1; tentative D call: TRBD1 (5 bases). Per germline, CDR1 MDHEN and CDR2 SYDVKM. CDR3 size: 15 residues. Trimming cost V 4 bases and J 2 bases, with 14 bases left between them. The CDR3 spells CASSSPRQTNTEAFF. In DNA, the CDR3 is TGTGCCAGCAGTTCTCCTAGACAGACCAACACTGAAGCTTTCTTT.

The J gene is TRBJ2-2, the V gene TRBV30; 8 bases are shared with TRBD2. CDR1 and CDR2 from the germline V gene are GTSNPN and SVGIG (reference sequence). With V trimmed by 0 bases and J by 6 bases, 12 bases remained unmatched. The CDR3 spans 17 residues. The CDR3 here is CAWSVLRKRGQAGELFF. In DNA, the CDR3 is TGTGCCTGGAGTGTCCTCCGTAAGCGGGGGCAGGCCGGGGAGCTGTTTTTT.

The chain carries TRBV27 and TRBJ2-1; possible D gene TRBD2, 5 bases. This CDR3 spans 13 amino acids. V was trimmed by 0 bases and J by 7 bases, leaving 7 bases between them. Germline CDR1 is MNHEY and CDR2 is SMNVEV (reference sequence). In nucleotides, the CDR3 is TGTGCCAGCAGTTTATCCGGGGTAAATGAGCAGTTCTTC. It translates to CASSLSGVNEQFF.